The rows below give T cell receptor beta chains drawn from one sample of a study of cytomegalovirus exposure and HLA in healthy donors. Only in-frame clones appear in the TCRdb table, and some are missing; sequencing was by immunoSEQ multiplex PCR. This repertoire shows around 300,000 clones, 80% to 90% found once; its top ten account for roughly 1%. Input material: PBMCs. The receptors derive from a woman aged 18-29 years in good health and CMV-seronegative. Each CDR3 is given with its conserved first and last residue. D genes are given only for firm matches. Clone size is given for some rows only: seen once, a few or many times, or a class if the clone is expanded.

j_gene | d_gene | len | v_gene | abundance | CDR3aa | CDR3nt
TRBJ2-5 | TRBD2 | 16 | TRBV28 | NA | CASSFSPRGGVETQYF | TGTGCCAGCAGTTTTTCCCCGCGGGGGGGTGTAGAGACCCAGTACTTC
TRBJ2-7 | NA | 15 | TRBV7-9 | NA | CASSPPAKGVYEQYF | TGTGCCAGCAGCCCCCCAGCGAAGGGGGTCTACGAGCAGTACTTC
TRBJ1-6 | NA | 16 | TRBV30 | few | CAWGTFESSYNSPLHF | TGTGCCTGGGGGACATTCGAAAGCTCCTATAATTCACCCCTCCACTTT
TRBJ2-1 | TRBD2 | 18 | TRBV28 | NA | CASSSGSGLAGSGNEQFF | TGTGCCAGCAGTTCAGGGTCGGGACTAGCGGGGAGTGGGAATGAGCAGTTCTTC
TRBJ1-2 | NA | 13 | TRBV6-5 | NA | CASSYSFIDGYTF | TGTGCCAGCAGTTACTCTTTTATCGATGGCTACACCTTC
TRBJ1-2 | NA | 15 | TRBV27 | NA | CASTPGRGGGYGYTF | TGTGCCAGCACCCCCGGTCGGGGGGGCGGCTATGGCTACACCTTC
TRBJ2-7 | NA | 16 | TRBV7-9 | once | CASSLKGRATSYEQYF | TGTGCCAGCAGCTTAAAGGGCAGGGCTACCTCCTACGAGCAGTACTTC
TRBJ1-2 | TRBD1 | 15 | TRBV10-3 | once | CAISGQGALDYGYTF | TGTGCCATCTCGGGACAGGGGGCGCTCGACTATGGCTACACCTTC
TRBJ1-4 | TRBD1 | 13 | TRBV19 | NA | CASRDRDGEKLFF | TGTGCCAGTAGGGACAGGGATGGGGAAAAACTGTTTTTT
TRBJ2-7 | NA | 15 | TRBV19 | few | CASSIETGISYEQYF | TGTGCCAGTAGTATAGAGACGGGGATTTCCTACGAGCAGTACTTC
TRBJ2-3 | NA | 16 | TRBV7-2 | NA | CASSLGPSRSADTQYF | TGTGCCAGCAGCTTAGGGCCATCCCGAAGCGCAGATACGCAGTATTTT
TRBJ2-3 | NA | 15 | TRBV5-1 | once | CASSLGSVAADTQYF | TGCGCCAGCAGCTTGGGTTCAGTGGCGGCAGATACGCAGTATTTT
TRBJ2-3 | TRBD2 | 15 | TRBV28 | NA | CASSFPPGGPDTQYF | TGTGCCAGCAGTTTCCCCCCGGGAGGGCCAGATACGCAGTATTTT
TRBJ1-1 | TRBD1 | 16 | TRBV4-2 | few | CASSPLAKGARTEAFF | TGTGCCAGCAGCCCCCTGGCAAAGGGGGCGCGCACTGAAGCTTTCTTT
TRBJ1-2 | NA | 13 | TRBV5-6 | NA | CASSLFGPGGYTF | TGTGCCAGCAGCTTGTTCGGCCCGGGAGGCTACACCTTC
TRBJ1-2 | TRBD1 | 15 | TRBV9 | NA | CASSVGQGLNYGYTF | TGTGCCAGCAGCGTAGGACAGGGGCTTAACTATGGCTACACCTTC
TRBJ1-5 | NA | 18 | TRBV27 | NA | CASSLIRPGTYSNQPQHF | TGTGCCAGCAGTCTAATTAGACCCGGGACTTATAGCAATCAGCCCCAGCATTTT
TRBJ1-2 | TRBD1 | 16 | TRBV5-1 | NA | CASSLVSGTGLNGYTF | TGCGCCAGCAGCTTGGTATCAGGGACAGGGCTCAATGGCTACACCTTC
TRBJ1-2 | TRBD1 | 14 | TRBV9 | NA | CASSAQTGMFGYTF | TGTGCCAGCAGCGCTCAGACAGGGATGTTTGGCTACACCTTC